This TCR beta chain was found in a study of shared clonotypes between healthy human individuals. Overall study context: Plates per donor: three CD4 naive, three CD4 memory, two CD8 naive, one CD8 memory.

In replicate PCRs of sorted subsets, 150 to 200 ng DNA, about 30,000 T cell genomes, was used. Libraries were prepared by immunoSEQ multiplex PCR; TCRdb keeps only in-frame clonotypes and omits some of them. Of about 360,000 clones in the sample, roughly 70% were seen once. The CDR3 length is 16 residues. The germline CDR1 and CDR2 sequences are SGHNT and YYREEE (reference sequence). Germline trimming cut 2 bases from V and 0 bases from J; bases unmatched to any gene: 2. Points on this clone: Antigen specificity is unknown. Other DNA sequences in the same sample also yield this CDR3.

Study-level findings and limits: When naive CD4 clonotypes were compared across a few donors, around 5% were shared. Unshared clonotypes carried lower generation probabilities than those common to all four donors.

This clonotype was sampled from a man aged 25 to 40 in good health. The sequencing sample was made of memory CD4+ T cells sorted from blood. Indicated subset: CD45RA-negative fraction. V is TRBV5-4 and J is TRBJ2-3; the match to TRBD2 covers 11 bases. The CDR3, as DNA: TGTGCCAGCAGCTTAGGACTAGCGGGTAGCACAGATACGCAGTATTTT. It translates to CASSLGLAGSTDTQYF.